This paragraph covers one T cell receptor beta chain sequence. This entry comes from a study of blood T cell repertoires in COVID-19. Libraries were prepared by immunoSEQ multiplex PCR; TCRdb keeps only in-frame clonotypes and omits some of them. The data contain about 360,000 clones, 70% to 90% of them singletons. Trimming cost V 2 bases and J 6 bases; bases outside gene matches: 8. The germline V gene encodes CDR1 SEHNR and CDR2 FQNEAQ (reference sequence). CDR3 length: 15 residues. The chain carries TRBV7-9 and TRBJ1-2, with 8 bases identical to TRBD1. The sequence was obtained from a woman in her sixties with COVID-19, enrolled during active disease. Sample: peripheral blood. The CDR3 here is CASSLPGQGADGYTF. In DNA form, the CDR3 reads TGTGCCAGCAGCTTACCCGGCCAGGGGGCTGATGGCTACACCTTC.